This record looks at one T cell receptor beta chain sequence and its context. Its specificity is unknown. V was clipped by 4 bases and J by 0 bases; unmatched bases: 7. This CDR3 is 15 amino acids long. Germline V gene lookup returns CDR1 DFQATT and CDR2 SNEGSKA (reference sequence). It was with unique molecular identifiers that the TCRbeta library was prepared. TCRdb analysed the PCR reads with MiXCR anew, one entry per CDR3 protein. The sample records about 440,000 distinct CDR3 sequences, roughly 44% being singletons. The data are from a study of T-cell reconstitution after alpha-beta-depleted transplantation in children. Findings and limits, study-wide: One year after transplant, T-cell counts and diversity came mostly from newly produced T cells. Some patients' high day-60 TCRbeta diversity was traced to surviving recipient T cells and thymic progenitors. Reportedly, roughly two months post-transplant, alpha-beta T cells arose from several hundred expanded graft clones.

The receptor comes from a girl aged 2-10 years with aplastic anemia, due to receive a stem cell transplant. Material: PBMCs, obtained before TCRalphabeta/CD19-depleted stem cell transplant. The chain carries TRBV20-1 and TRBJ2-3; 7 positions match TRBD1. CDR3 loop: CSATVTGASTDTQYF. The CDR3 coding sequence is TGCAGTGCTACAGTAACAGGGGCCAGCACAGATACGCAGTATTTT.